The next 2 T cell receptor beta chains were all read from a single sample in a study of naive and memory T cell subsets. General study points: A few larger clonotypes appeared in naive repertoires, especially CD8, possibly memory cells re-expressing CD45RA.

Two oligonucleotides, mixed equimolar, formed the beta constant-region primer covering TRBC1 and TRBC2. The ligated cDNA underwent four PCR rounds using SP2 and nested alpha and beta constant-region primers. TCRdb re-called the UMI-ligation and nested PCR reads through MiXCR, storing one row per CDR3 protein. The data show roughly 150,000 distinct CDR3 sequences, with roughly 22% seen just once and less than 0.13% held by the top ten. The antigens for these receptors are not known. The sequenced sample was naive CD4+ T cells from blood. These receptors all come from a human donor in good health.

J is TRBJ1-5 and V is TRBV30, with D possibly being TRBD1 (6 bases). The CDR3 contains 14 residues. CDR1 and CDR2 from the germline V gene are GTSNPN and SVGIG (reference sequence). V was shortened by 4 bases and J by 6 bases, with 16 bases between the two germline ends. In nucleotides, the CDR3 is TGTGCCTGGACCCGGGACTTAGGGGGTCAGCCCCAGCATTTT. This encodes CAWTRDLGGQPQHF.

The gene calls are TRBV28 and TRBJ2-7; a possible D gene is TRBD1 (6 bases). The CDR3 sequence is 12 residues long. Per the germline V gene, CDR1 is MDHEN and CDR2 is SYDVKM. The ends were cut back, 4 bases at V and 11 bases at J, with 15 bases in the middle. The CDR3, as DNA: TGTGCCAGCAGTTACCGGGACACTATCGAGTACTTC. It translates to CASSYRDTIEYF.